This T cell receptor (beta chain) was found in a study of blood T cell repertoires in COVID-19. Study overall: COVID-19 samples from acute and convalescent phases originated in the United States, Italy and Spain.

The method was immunoSEQ multiplex PCR; TCRdb's version includes in-frame clones alone and lacks a portion of them. Of under 200,000 clones listed, around 91% are singletons. The J segment lost 7 bases and the V segment lost 0 bases, leaving 9 bases of the junction unmatched. Looked up from germline, CDR1 is GTSNPN and CDR2 is SVGIG (reference sequence). The CDR3 runs to 15 residues. Symptom resolution, clearance, or two negative PCRs marked the recovered donors of Cohort 3. V usage is TRBV30 and J usage is TRBJ2-1; 7 bases agree with TRBD2. The TCR sequence derives from a woman aged 18-30 years who had recovered from COVID-19. Sequences were obtained from PBMCs or T cells enriched from blood (not recorded which). This CDR3 reads CAWSVQDGRRNEQFF. CDR3 coding DNA: TGTGCCTGGAGTGTACAGGACGGGAGGAGGAATGAGCAGTTCTTC.